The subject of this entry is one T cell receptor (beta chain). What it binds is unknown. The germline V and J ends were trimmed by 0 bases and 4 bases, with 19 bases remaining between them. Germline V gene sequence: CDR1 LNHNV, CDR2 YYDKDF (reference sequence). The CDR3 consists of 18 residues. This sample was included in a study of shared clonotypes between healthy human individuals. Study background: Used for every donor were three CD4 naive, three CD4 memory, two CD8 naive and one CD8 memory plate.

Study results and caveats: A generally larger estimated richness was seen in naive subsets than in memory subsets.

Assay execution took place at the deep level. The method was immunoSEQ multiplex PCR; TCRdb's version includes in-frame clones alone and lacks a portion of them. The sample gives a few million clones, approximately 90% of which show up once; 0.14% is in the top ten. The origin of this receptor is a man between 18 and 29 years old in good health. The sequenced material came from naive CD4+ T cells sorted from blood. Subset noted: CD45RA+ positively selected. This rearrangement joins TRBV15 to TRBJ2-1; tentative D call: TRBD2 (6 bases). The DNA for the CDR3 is TGTGCCACCAGCAGAGAGAAAGTGCGGCGGGACGCATACAATGAGCAGTTCTTC. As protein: CATSREKVRRDAYNEQFF.